Shown below are 18 T cell receptor beta chains from a single sample sequenced in a study of blood T cell repertoires in COVID-19. The data were produced by immunoSEQ multiplex PCR, yet TCRdb's version contains in-frame clones alone and is incomplete. This table holds 150,000 to 200,000 clones, 80% to 90% found once. The source material was PBMCs or T cells enriched from blood (not recorded which). These TCRs come from a woman aged 18-29 years who had recovered from COVID-19.

This chain joins TRBV7-9 and TRBJ2-7, with a possible D match to TRBD1 (6 bases). Trimming removed 1 base from V and 3 bases from J, with 10 bases in between. The germline gives CDR1 SEHNR, CDR2 FQNEAQ (reference sequence). CDR3 length: 14 residues. The CDR3 region is CASSLGTADYEQYF. CDR3 in DNA: TGTGCCAGCAGCTTAGGGACAGCCGACTACGAGCAGTACTTC.

This clone was observed a single time. V is TRBV5-1 and J is TRBJ2-1; 9 positions agree with TRBD2. CDR3 length: 18 residues. Germline CDR1 SGHRS, CDR2 YFSETQ. Trimming at V came to 3 bases and at J to 0 bases, leaving 10 bases not matched to a gene. The CDR3 bases are TGCGCCAGCAGCTCTAGCGGGAACACCCTGAGCTCCTACAATGAGCAGTTCTTC. Protein: CASSSSGNTLSSYNEQFF. The complete variable domain, with remaining parts taken from reference TRBV5-1 and TRBJ2-1, reads KAGVTQTPRYLIKTRGQQVTLSCSPISGHRSVSWYQQTPGQGLQFLFEYFSETQRNKGNFPGRFSGRQFSNSRSEMNVSTLELGDSALYLCASSSSGNTLSSYNEQFFGPGTRLTVL.

The chain employs TRBV6-2 or TRBV6-3 and TRBJ1-5; TRBD1 matches at 7 bases. The CDR3 is 18 residues long. Germline V lookup: CDR1 MNHEY, CDR2 SVGEGT. With 0 bases clipped from V and 0 bases from J, the junction kept 8 bases outside the gene matches. The CDR3 loop reads CASSYSGGQLISNQPQHF. DNA of the CDR3: TGTGCCAGCAGTTACTCGGGGGGACAGCTGATTAGCAATCAGCCCCAGCATTTT.

The chain carries TRBV10-3 and TRBJ2-1; possible D gene TRBD2, 7 bases. This CDR3 comprises 16 residues. Looked up from germline, CDR1 is ENHRY and CDR2 is SYGVKD. The germline V and J ends were trimmed by 0 bases and 7 bases, with 16 bases remaining between them. For the CDR3, the DNA is TGTGCCATCAGTGAGTCTGAGGGGGGAGGGCCTAATGAGCAGTTCTTC. The encoded protein is CAISESEGGGPNEQFF.

This chain joins TRBV6-1 and TRBJ2-1; D is possibly TRBD2 (5 bases). Trimming took 3 bases from V and 9 from J, leaving 18 bases between them. Looked up from germline, CDR1 is MNHNS and CDR2 is SASEGT. This CDR3 has 15 residues. The chain's CDR3 is CASSESGDTSGEQFF. The CDR3, as DNA: TGTGCCAGCAGTGAGTCCGGGGATACTAGTGGTGAGCAGTTCTTC.

The genes are TRBV2 and TRBJ2-1, with TRBD2 matching over 8 bases. V lost 5 bases and J lost 4; bases outside the gene matches: 13. This CDR3 comprises 17 residues. Germline V lookup: CDR1 SNHLY, CDR2 FYNNEI. The CDR3 DNA sequence: TGTGCCAGCAGTTCTACTAGGGCTAGCGGGCCGTACAATGAGCAGTTCTTC. Its translation: CASSSTRASGPYNEQFF. Looking up the rest from reference TRBV2 and TRBJ2-1 gives the full variable domain: EPEVTQTPSHQVTQMGQEVILRCVPISNHLYFYWYRQILGQKVEFLVSFYNNEISEKSEIFDDQFSVERPDGSNFTLKIRSTKLEDSAMYFCASSSTRASGPYNEQFFGPGTRLTVL.

The chain uses TRBV7-3 and TRBJ1-5, with D possibly matching TRBD1 (5 bases). Per germline, CDR1 SGHTA and CDR2 FQGTGA. This CDR3 contains 13 residues. Trimming took off 5 bases at V and 5 bases at J, with 10 bases between the two ends. CDR3 nucleotides: TGTGCCAGCAGCCGAGACAGAGATCAGCCCCAGCATTTT. Protein sequence: CASSRDRDQPQHF.

The chain joins TRBV30 to TRBJ2-5; D not resolved. The CDR3 covers 11 residues. Trimming stripped 2 bases from V and 7 bases from J, with 8 bases between. CDR1 and CDR2 (germline): GTSNPN, SVGIG (reference sequence). For the CDR3, the DNA is TGTGCCTGGAGTTTCCGAGGGACCCAGTACTTC. This translates into CAWSFRGTQYF.

V usage is TRBV10-1 and J usage is TRBJ1-5; D is perhaps TRBD1 (6 bases). The CDR3 consists of 13 residues. Trimming removed 5 bases at V and 2 bases at J, with 7 bases between. CDR1 WNHNN and CDR2 SYGVQD come from the germline V gene (reference sequence). The CDR3 coding sequence is TGCGCCAGCAGTCCAGGGGGCAATCAGCCCCAGCATTTT. The encoded protein is CASSPGGNQPQHF.

The V gene is TRBV5-5, the J gene TRBJ2-3; tentative D call: TRBD1 (5 bases). V lost 1 base, J lost 4 bases, and 10 bases lay in between. In germline, CDR1 is SGHKS, CDR2 YYEKEE (reference sequence). CDR3 size: 14 residues. The CDR3 coding sequence is TGTGCCAGCAGCTTGATGCAGGGCCCAGATACGCAGTATTTT. The encoded protein is CASSLMQGPDTQYF. The full variable domain, with the rest looked up from reference TRBV5-5 and TRBJ2-3, is DAGVTQSPTHLIKTRGQQVTLRCSPISGHKSVSWYQQVLGQGPQFIFQYYEKEERGRGNFPDRFSARQFPNYSSELNVNALLLGDSALYLCASSLMQGPDTQYFGPGTRLTVL.

This clone has only one observation. CDR3 loop: CASSQDRERQYF. In nucleotides, the CDR3 is TGTGCCAGCTCCCAAGACAGGGAACGGCAGTACTTC. V usage is TRBV18 and J usage is TRBJ2-7; 7 bases are a match to TRBD1. The CDR3 has 12 amino acids. The germline V gene has CDR1 KGHSH and CDR2 LQKENI. J gave up 9 bases and V 6 bases, and 8 bases lay outside the gene matches.

The chain links TRBV19 to TRBJ2-5, with TRBD2 matching 7 bases. The V gene end was trimmed by 5 bases and the J gene end by 0 bases; junction bases not matched to a gene: 3. The germline V gene encodes CDR1 LNHDA and CDR2 SQIVND (reference sequence). This CDR3 spans 14 amino acids. The CDR3 is CASSLAVYQETQYF. The DNA for the CDR3 is TGTGCCAGTAGTCTAGCGGTGTACCAAGAGACCCAGTACTTC.

This chain connects TRBV19 to TRBJ2-5; tentative D call: TRBD2 (6 bases). CDR3 length equals 17 residues. The ends were cut back, 7 bases at V and 5 bases at J, with 26 bases in the middle. From germline, CDR1 is LNHDA and CDR2 SQIVND (reference sequence). In DNA, the CDR3 is TGTGCCAGTAAGGTTGGCGGTAGCGGAGTCGCTACCGAGACCCAGTACTTC. This sequence encodes CASKVGGSGVATETQYF. The entire variable domain, with the rest obtained from reference TRBV19 and TRBJ2-5, is as follows: DGGITQSPKYLFRKEGQNVTLSCEQNLNHDAMYWYRQDPGQGLRLIYYSQIVNDFQKGDIAEGYSVSREKKESFPLTVTSAQKNPTAFYLCASKVGGSGVATETQYFGPGTRLLVL.

The gene calls are TRBV19 and TRBJ1-1; D remains unclear. CDR3 size: 12 residues. V was trimmed by 7 bases and J by 3 bases, leaving 9 bases between them. Germline loops: CDR1 LNHDA, CDR2 SQIVND (reference sequence). The CDR3 loop reads CASTQRDTEAFF. As DNA, the CDR3 is TGTGCCAGTACCCAGCGGGACACTGAAGCTTTCTTT.

V gene TRBV3-1 (or the pseudogene TRBV3-2) combines with J gene TRBJ2-1, with D unclear. CDR1 is LGHDT and CDR2 is YNNKEL in the germline V gene (reference sequence). Trimming took 1 base from V and 8 from J, leaving 15 bases between them. The CDR3 covers 15 residues. The CDR3 nucleotides read TGTGCCAGCAGCCAAGGATCGTCGACGGCGGATGAGCAGTTCTTC. Translating gives CASSQGSSTADEQFF.

This chain uses TRBV28 with TRBJ2-7; possibly TRBD2 for D (5 bases). There are 13 residues in the CDR3. The ends were cut back, 3 bases at V and 2 bases at J, with 8 bases in the middle. Germline-derived CDR1 and CDR2 are MDHEN and SYDVKM. The DNA for the CDR3 is TGTGCCAGCAGTTTGGAGGTCCCCTACGAGCAGTACTTC. Translating it yields CASSLEVPYEQYF.

This chain uses TRBV11-2 with TRBJ2-6, with TRBD2 as a possible D gene (5 bases). The CDR3 is 15 amino acids. Trimming cost V 5 bases and J 1 base, with 9 bases left between them. Germline V gene lookup returns CDR1 SGHAT and CDR2 FQNNGV. In nucleotides, the CDR3 is TGTGCCAGCAGCCGTGCGGGTTCTGGGGCCAACGTCCTGACTTTC. Its translation: CASSRAGSGANVLTF.

The chain couples TRBV10-3 to TRBJ1-2, with D uncertain. Per germline, CDR1 ENHRY and CDR2 SYGVKD. The V gene lost 0 bases and the J gene lost 2 bases, with 22 bases spanning the gap. This CDR3 spans 19 amino acids. The CDR3 sequence: CAISESKDWMARANYGYTF. The CDR3 coding sequence is TGTGCCATCAGTGAGTCTAAAGATTGGATGGCCAGAGCGAACTATGGCTACACCTTC.